Listed below are T cell receptor beta chains from one sample, sequenced in a study of early T cells in non-severe SARS-CoV-2 infection. TCRdb reprocessed the 5' RACE reads with MiXCR, giving one entry per CDR3 protein. The sample contains about 64,000 distinct CDR3 sequences, under 15% of which appear only once. What was sequenced was whole blood. These TCRs come from an adult who was a healthcare worker with PCR-confirmed SARS-CoV-2 infection or an uninfected control (not recorded which). CDR3s include the opening cysteine and the closing phenylalanine or tryptophan. Each record gives: V gene, clone size, D gene, J gene, CDR3 DNA, CDR3 protein. D genes are given only for firm matches. Clone size appears in some rows only: once, few, many, or a class for an expanded clone.

v_call: TRBV27; clone_size: NA; d_call: TRBD2; j_call: TRBJ2-3; cdr3_nt: TGTGCCAGCAGCCTAAGACTAGCGGTTTCCACAGATACGCAGTATTTT; cdr3_aa: CASSLRLAVSTDTQYF
v_call: TRBV6-1; clone_size: once; d_call: TRBD1; j_call: TRBJ2-5; cdr3_nt: TGTGCCAGCAGTCAATACAGGGGGAACCAAGAGACCCAGTACTTC; cdr3_aa: CASSQYRGNQETQYF
v_call: TRBV13; clone_size: many; d_call: TRBD1; j_call: TRBJ2-7; cdr3_nt: TGTGCCAGCAGCCTACAGGGGGAAGGGTCCTACGAGCAGTACTTC; cdr3_aa: CASSLQGEGSYEQYF
v_call: TRBV29-1; clone_size: many; d_call: NA; j_call: TRBJ1-2; cdr3_nt: TGCAGCGTACCGGGTTATAACTATGGCTACACCTTC; cdr3_aa: CSVPGYNYGYTF
v_call: TRBV12-5; clone_size: many; d_call: NA; j_call: TRBJ1-4; cdr3_nt: TGTGCTAGTGGACTACACGACATTGAACTAGGGGAAAAACTGTTTTTT; cdr3_aa: CASGLHDIELGEKLFF
v_call: TRBV7-9; clone_size: many; d_call: NA; j_call: TRBJ1-4; cdr3_nt: TGTGCCAGCAGCTTAGATGGTTTGGACGGGGCCTATAATGAAAAACTGTTTTTT; cdr3_aa: CASSLDGLDGAYNEKLFF
v_call: TRBV29-1; clone_size: NA; d_call: TRBD1; j_call: TRBJ1-3; cdr3_nt: TGCAGCGTTGAAAGTGGGACAGGGGCTGGAAACACCATATATTTT; cdr3_aa: CSVESGTGAGNTIYF
v_call: TRBV4-3; clone_size: NA; d_call: NA; j_call: TRBJ1-1; cdr3_nt: TGCGCCAGCAGCCAAGAGGCCAGACAAGCTTTCTTT; cdr3_aa: CASSQEARQAFF
v_call: TRBV4-3; clone_size: NA; d_call: TRBD1; j_call: TRBJ2-7; cdr3_nt: TGCGCCAGCAGCCAAGATTGGGGGGACAGGTCCTACGAGCAGTACTTC; cdr3_aa: CASSQDWGDRSYEQYF
v_call: TRBV29-1; clone_size: NA; d_call: NA; j_call: TRBJ2-3; cdr3_nt: TGCAGCGTCCCTAGGATTCCTGGGGATACGCAGTATTTT; cdr3_aa: CSVPRIPGDTQYF
v_call: TRBV18; clone_size: NA; d_call: NA; j_call: TRBJ1-1; cdr3_nt: TGTGCCAGCTCGCTCCCGACAGGAGCCATGAACACTGAAGCTTTCTTT; cdr3_aa: CASSLPTGAMNTEAFF
v_call: TRBV29-1; clone_size: few; d_call: NA; j_call: TRBJ2-7; cdr3_nt: TGCAGCGTTGAAGAGGAGAGCTCCTACGAGCAGTACTTC; cdr3_aa: CSVEEESSYEQYF
v_call: TRBV5-6; clone_size: few; d_call: TRBD1; j_call: TRBJ2-1; cdr3_nt: TGTGCCAGCAGCTCCTTAGGACAGGGCGGGTATGAGCAGTTCTTC; cdr3_aa: CASSSLGQGGYEQFF
v_call: TRBV6-6; clone_size: medium-sized; d_call: NA; j_call: TRBJ2-3; cdr3_nt: TGTGCCAGCAGTTACTCGATCCATACGCAGTATTTT; cdr3_aa: CASSYSIHTQYF
v_call: TRBV2; clone_size: few; d_call: NA; j_call: TRBJ1-2; cdr3_nt: TGTGCCAGCAGTGAGAAAACAGGACCCAACTATGGCTACACCTTC; cdr3_aa: CASSEKTGPNYGYTF
v_call: TRBV20-1; clone_size: many; d_call: TRBD2; j_call: TRBJ2-1; cdr3_nt: TGCAGTGCCACCAGGGCGGGGGTCTACAATGAGCAGTTCTTC; cdr3_aa: CSATRAGVYNEQFF
v_call: TRBV7-6; clone_size: NA; d_call: NA; j_call: TRBJ2-7; cdr3_nt: TGTGCCAGCAGCTTACACCGGTCCTACGAGCAGTACTTC; cdr3_aa: CASSLHRSYEQYF
v_call: TRBV6-2/TRBV6-3; clone_size: few; d_call: TRBD1; j_call: TRBJ2-3; cdr3_nt: TGTGCCAGCAGTGACCGGGACAGGGCCACGGATACGCAGTATTTT; cdr3_aa: CASSDRDRATDTQYF
v_call: TRBV7-9; clone_size: few; d_call: NA; j_call: TRBJ1-2; cdr3_nt: TGTGCCAGCGCCGGTGGGCCTAACTATGGCTACACCTTC; cdr3_aa: CASAGGPNYGYTF
v_call: TRBV7-2; clone_size: few; d_call: NA; j_call: TRBJ2-7; cdr3_nt: TGTGCCAGCAGCTCGACAGGGAGGGAGCAGTACTTC; cdr3_aa: CASSSTGREQYF
v_call: TRBV7-8; clone_size: many; d_call: TRBD2; j_call: TRBJ2-1; cdr3_nt: TGTGCCAGCAGCTTGGGGACTAGCGGGGTGGTTGAGCAGTTCTTC; cdr3_aa: CASSLGTSGVVEQFF
v_call: TRBV9; clone_size: NA; d_call: NA; j_call: TRBJ1-2; cdr3_nt: TGTGCCAGCATCCCGGGACTTAGGGGCTATGGCTACACCTTC; cdr3_aa: CASIPGLRGYGYTF
v_call: TRBV11-2; clone_size: NA; d_call: NA; j_call: TRBJ1-3; cdr3_nt: TGTGCCAGCAGTTGGGGCCCTGGAAACACCATATATTTT; cdr3_aa: CASSWGPGNTIYF
v_call: TRBV7-6; clone_size: NA; d_call: NA; j_call: TRBJ2-3; cdr3_nt: TGTGCCAGCAGCCGCACGCCGTCAGATACGCAGTATTTT; cdr3_aa: CASSRTPSDTQYF
v_call: TRBV6-2/TRBV6-3; clone_size: many; d_call: NA; j_call: TRBJ1-5; cdr3_nt: TGTGCCAGCAGTCCCCGCTTTCGGGATATACAGCCCCAGCATTTT; cdr3_aa: CASSPRFRDIQPQHF
v_call: TRBV10-1; clone_size: many; d_call: TRBD2; j_call: TRBJ2-1; cdr3_nt: TGCGCCAGCAGCCGTAGGGGAGGGGTGGATGAGCAGTTCTTC; cdr3_aa: CASSRRGGVDEQFF
v_call: TRBV7-9; clone_size: many; d_call: TRBD1; j_call: TRBJ1-2; cdr3_nt: TGTGCCAGCAGCTCCGACAGGGATCAGGCTGGCTACACCTTC; cdr3_aa: CASSSDRDQAGYTF
v_call: TRBV19; clone_size: NA; d_call: NA; j_call: TRBJ2-5; cdr3_nt: TGTGCCAGTAGGTCAGCGTTCAAAGAGACCCAGTACTTC; cdr3_aa: CASRSAFKETQYF
v_call: TRBV20-1; clone_size: many; d_call: NA; j_call: TRBJ2-5; cdr3_nt: TGCAGTGCCCCGGACAGAGGAGAGACCCAGTACTTC; cdr3_aa: CSAPDRGETQYF
v_call: TRBV4-1; clone_size: many; d_call: NA; j_call: TRBJ1-1; cdr3_nt: TGCGCCAGCAGCCAGGGTCTCTTGAACACTGAAGCTTTCTTT; cdr3_aa: CASSQGLLNTEAFF
v_call: TRBV7-8; clone_size: NA; d_call: NA; j_call: TRBJ2-7; cdr3_nt: TGTGCCAGCAGCTTAGCACTAAAATACGAGCAGTACTTC; cdr3_aa: CASSLALKYEQYF
v_call: TRBV7-6; clone_size: few; d_call: NA; j_call: TRBJ1-1; cdr3_nt: TGTGCCAGCAGCTCCCAGGTCCCCAATGAGGCTTTCTTT; cdr3_aa: CASSSQVPNEAFF
v_call: TRBV11-2; clone_size: NA; d_call: NA; j_call: TRBJ1-2; cdr3_nt: TGTGCCAGCAGCTCGGACGGCTACTATGGCTACACCTTC; cdr3_aa: CASSSDGYYGYTF
v_call: TRBV29-1; clone_size: many; d_call: NA; j_call: TRBJ2-2; cdr3_nt: TGCAGCGTTGAAGTAAACACCGGGGAGCTGTTTTTT; cdr3_aa: CSVEVNTGELFF
v_call: TRBV10-3; clone_size: NA; d_call: NA; j_call: TRBJ2-7; cdr3_nt: TGTGCCATCAGTGAGTCAGTCCACGAGCAGTACTTC; cdr3_aa: CAISESVHEQYF
v_call: TRBV7-9; clone_size: NA; d_call: NA; j_call: TRBJ1-1; cdr3_nt: TGTGCCAGCAGCTCCCGGGACATCGACACTGAAGCTTTCTTT; cdr3_aa: CASSSRDIDTEAFF
v_call: TRBV27; clone_size: NA; d_call: TRBD2; j_call: TRBJ2-1; cdr3_nt: TGTGCCAGCAGTCCCGGGACTAGCGGGGCTAGCTCCTACAATGAGCAGTTCTTC; cdr3_aa: CASSPGTSGASSYNEQFF
v_call: TRBV20-1; clone_size: many; d_call: NA; j_call: TRBJ1-2; cdr3_nt: TGCAGTGCTAGCGGGGAATTCGACCATGGCTACACCTTC; cdr3_aa: CSASGEFDHGYTF
v_call: TRBV5-1; clone_size: NA; d_call: NA; j_call: TRBJ2-5; cdr3_nt: TGCGCCAGCAGCTTCGAGGGAGGAGAGACCCAGTACTTC; cdr3_aa: CASSFEGGETQYF
v_call: TRBV19; clone_size: many; d_call: NA; j_call: TRBJ1-2; cdr3_nt: TGTGCCAGCCGACAGGTGGATGGCTACACCTTC; cdr3_aa: CASRQVDGYTF
v_call: TRBV5-4; clone_size: many; d_call: TRBD2; j_call: TRBJ2-1; cdr3_nt: TGTGCCAGCAGCTTGGCCGGGGGGAATGAGCAGTTCTTC; cdr3_aa: CASSLAGGNEQFF